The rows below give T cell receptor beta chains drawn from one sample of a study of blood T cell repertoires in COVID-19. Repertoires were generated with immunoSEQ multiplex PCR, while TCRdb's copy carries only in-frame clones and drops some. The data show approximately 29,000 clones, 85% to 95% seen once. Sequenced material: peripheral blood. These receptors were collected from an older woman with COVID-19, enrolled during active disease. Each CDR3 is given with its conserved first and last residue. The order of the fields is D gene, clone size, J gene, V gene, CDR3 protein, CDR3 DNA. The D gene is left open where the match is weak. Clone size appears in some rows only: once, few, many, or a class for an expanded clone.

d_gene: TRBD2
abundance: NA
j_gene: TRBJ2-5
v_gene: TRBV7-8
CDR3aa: CASSLGAGGEEETQYF
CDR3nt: TGTGCCAGCAGCTTAGGGGCTGGGGGGGAGGAAGAGACCCAGTACTTC

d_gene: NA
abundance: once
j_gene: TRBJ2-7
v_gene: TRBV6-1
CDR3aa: CASSDRDSYEQYF
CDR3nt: TGTGCCAGCAGTGACAGGGATTCCTACGAGCAGTACTTC

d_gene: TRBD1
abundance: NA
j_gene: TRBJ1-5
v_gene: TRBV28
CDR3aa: CASSSPGQGRNQPQHF
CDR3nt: TGTGCCAGCAGCTCACCGGGACAGGGTCGGAATCAGCCCCAGCATTTT

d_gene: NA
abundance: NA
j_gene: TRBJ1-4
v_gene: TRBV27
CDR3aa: CASSFSAALNEKLFF
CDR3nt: TGTGCCAGCAGTTTTTCTGCGGCGCTAAATGAAAAACTGTTTTTT

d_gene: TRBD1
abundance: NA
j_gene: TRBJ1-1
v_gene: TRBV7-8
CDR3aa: CASSLWDSERAAFF
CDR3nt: TGTGCCAGCAGCTTATGGGACAGCGAACGGGCCGCTTTCTTT

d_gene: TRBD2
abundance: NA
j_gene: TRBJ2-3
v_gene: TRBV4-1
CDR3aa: CASSQGLAPSTDTQYF
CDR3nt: TGCGCCAGCAGCCAAGGACTAGCGCCAAGCACAGATACGCAGTATTTT

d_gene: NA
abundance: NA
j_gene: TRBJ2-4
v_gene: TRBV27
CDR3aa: CASSSPGSAKNIQYF
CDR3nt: TGTGCCAGCAGCTCCCCAGGGTCAGCCAAAAACATTCAGTACTTC

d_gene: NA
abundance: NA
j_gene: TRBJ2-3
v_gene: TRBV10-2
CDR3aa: CASSSGPRGGADTQYF
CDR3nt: TGCGCCAGCTCATCCGGGCCTCGAGGGGGGGCAGATACGCAGTATTTT

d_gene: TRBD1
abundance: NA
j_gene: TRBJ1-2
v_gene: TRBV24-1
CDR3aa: CATSDADRGLTDGYTF
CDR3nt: TGTGCCACCAGTGATGCAGACAGGGGGCTAACGGATGGCTACACCTTC

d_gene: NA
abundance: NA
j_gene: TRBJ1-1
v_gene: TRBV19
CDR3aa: CASTTKRAGNTEAFF
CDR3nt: TGTGCCAGTACCACTAAGCGGGCGGGGAACACTGAAGCTTTCTTT

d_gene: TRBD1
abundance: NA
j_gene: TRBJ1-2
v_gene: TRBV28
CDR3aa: CASSETGYGYTF
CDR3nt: TGTGCCAGCAGTGAGACAGGGTATGGCTACACCTTC

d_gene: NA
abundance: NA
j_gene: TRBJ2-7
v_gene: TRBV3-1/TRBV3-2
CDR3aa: CASSQPGQTSYEQYF
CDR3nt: TGTGCCAGCAGCCAGCCGGGACAAACCTCCTACGAGCAGTACTTC

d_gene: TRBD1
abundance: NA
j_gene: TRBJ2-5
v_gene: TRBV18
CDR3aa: CASSLRTGQETQYF
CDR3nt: TGTGCCAGCTCGCTCCGGACAGGGCAAGAGACCCAGTACTTC

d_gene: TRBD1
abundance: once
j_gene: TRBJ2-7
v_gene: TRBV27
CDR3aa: CASSLSPQGQLYEQYF
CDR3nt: TGTGCCAGCAGTTTAAGTCCACAGGGACAGCTCTACGAGCAGTACTTC

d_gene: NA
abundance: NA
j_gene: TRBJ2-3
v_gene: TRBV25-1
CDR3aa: CASSDHNREDTQYF
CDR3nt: TGTGCCAGCAGTGACCATAACAGGGAAGATACGCAGTATTTT

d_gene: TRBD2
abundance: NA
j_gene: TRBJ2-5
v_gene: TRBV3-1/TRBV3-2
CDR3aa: CASSQEPPGGRAFSQYF
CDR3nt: TGTGCCAGCAGCCAAGAGCCCCCCGGCGGGAGGGCCTTTTCCCAGTACTTC

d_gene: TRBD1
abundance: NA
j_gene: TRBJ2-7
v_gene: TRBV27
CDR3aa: CASRTTGQGTYEQYF
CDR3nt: TGTGCCAGCAGAACTACGGGACAGGGCACCTACGAGCAGTACTTC

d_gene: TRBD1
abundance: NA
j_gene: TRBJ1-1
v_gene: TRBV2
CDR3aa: CASSRIPGTGGANTEAFF
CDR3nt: TGTGCCAGCAGTAGAATCCCCGGAACAGGGGGCGCGAACACTGAAGCTTTCTTT

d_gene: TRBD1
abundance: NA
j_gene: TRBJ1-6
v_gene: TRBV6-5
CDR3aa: CASSSLTGGGNSPLHF
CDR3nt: TGTGCCAGCAGTTCTTTGACAGGGGGGGGGAATTCACCCCTCCACTTT

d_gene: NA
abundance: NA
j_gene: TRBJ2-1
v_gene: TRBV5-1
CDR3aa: CASSSQLSVNEQFF
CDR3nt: TGCGCCAGCAGCTCCCAACTGAGCGTCAATGAGCAGTTCTTC

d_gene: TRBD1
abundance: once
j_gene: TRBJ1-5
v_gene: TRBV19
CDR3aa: CASSIPPGQGGQPQHF
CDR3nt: TGTGCCAGTAGTATACCCCCGGGACAGGGCGGTCAGCCCCAGCATTTT

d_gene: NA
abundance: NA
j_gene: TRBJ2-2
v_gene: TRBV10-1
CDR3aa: CASSEPPGVSTGELFF
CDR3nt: TGCGCCAGCAGTGAACCTCCCGGGGTCAGCACCGGGGAGCTGTTTTTT

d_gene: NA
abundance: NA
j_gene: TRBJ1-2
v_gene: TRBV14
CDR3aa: CASSPQGKHGYTF
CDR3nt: TGTGCCAGCAGCCCCCAGGGGAAACATGGCTACACCTTC

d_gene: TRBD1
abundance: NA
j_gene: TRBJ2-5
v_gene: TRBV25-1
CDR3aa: CASSDSRGRETQYF
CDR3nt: TGTGCCAGCAGTGACTCCAGGGGGCGAGAGACCCAGTACTTC

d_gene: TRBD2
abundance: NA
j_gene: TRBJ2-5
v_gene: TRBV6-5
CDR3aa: CASSRTGLAAETQYF
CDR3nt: TGTGCCAGCAGTAGGACGGGACTAGCGGCAGAGACCCAGTACTTC

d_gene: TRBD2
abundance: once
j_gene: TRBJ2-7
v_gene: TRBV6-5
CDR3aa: CASSYRREGEQYF
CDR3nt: TGTGCCAGCAGTTACAGGAGGGAGGGAGAGCAGTACTTC

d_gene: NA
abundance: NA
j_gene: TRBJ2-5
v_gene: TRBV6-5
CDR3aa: CASSSEEETQYF
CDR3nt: TGTGCCAGCAGTTCAGAAGAAGAGACCCAGTACTTC

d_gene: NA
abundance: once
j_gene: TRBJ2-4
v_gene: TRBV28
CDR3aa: CASSLIWSTRAKNIQYF
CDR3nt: TGTGCCAGCAGTTTGATTTGGTCAACTCGAGCCAAAAACATTCAGTACTTC

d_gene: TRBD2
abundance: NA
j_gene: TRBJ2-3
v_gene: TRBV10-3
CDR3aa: CAISGLAGAGSSTDTQYF
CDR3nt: TGTGCCATCAGCGGACTAGCGGGAGCCGGTTCAAGCACAGATACGCAGTATTTT

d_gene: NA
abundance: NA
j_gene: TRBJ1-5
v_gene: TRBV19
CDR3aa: CASSQDWSRPQHF
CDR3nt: TGTGCCAGTAGTCAAGACTGGTCACGGCCCCAGCATTTT

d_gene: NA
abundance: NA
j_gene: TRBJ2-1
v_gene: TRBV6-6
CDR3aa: CASSYSFNEQFF
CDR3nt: TGTGCCAGCAGTTACTCCTTCAATGAGCAGTTCTTC

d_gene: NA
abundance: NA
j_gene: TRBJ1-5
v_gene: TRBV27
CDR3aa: CASGRGNQPQHF
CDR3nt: TGTGCCAGCGGGAGGGGCAATCAGCCCCAGCATTTT

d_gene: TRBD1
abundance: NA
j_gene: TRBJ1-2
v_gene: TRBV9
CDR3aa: CASTPGQIPYLNYGYTF
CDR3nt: TGTGCCAGCACCCCGGGACAGATCCCCTACCTAAACTATGGCTACACCTTC

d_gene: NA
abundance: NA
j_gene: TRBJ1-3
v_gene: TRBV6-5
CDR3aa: CASSPQGGTGNTIYF
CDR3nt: TGTGCCAGCAGTCCACAGGGTGGCACTGGAAACACCATATATTTT

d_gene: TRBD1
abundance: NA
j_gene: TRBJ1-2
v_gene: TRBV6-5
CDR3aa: CASSYSQGARGDGYTF
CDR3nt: TGTGCCAGCAGTTACTCGCAGGGGGCGCGGGGTGATGGCTACACCTTC

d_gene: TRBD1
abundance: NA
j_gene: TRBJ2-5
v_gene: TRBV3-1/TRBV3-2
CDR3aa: CASSQDPRQGKETQYF
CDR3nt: TGTGCCAGCAGCCAAGATCCTCGACAGGGTAAGGAGACCCAGTACTTC

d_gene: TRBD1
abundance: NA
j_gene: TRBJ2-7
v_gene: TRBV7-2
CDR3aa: CASSLERWTGSSYEQYF
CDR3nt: TGTGCCAGCAGCTTAGAAAGGTGGACAGGAAGTTCCTACGAGCAGTACTTC

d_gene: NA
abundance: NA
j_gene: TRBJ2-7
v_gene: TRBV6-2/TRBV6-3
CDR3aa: CASSLSWPGAYEQYF
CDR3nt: TGTGCCAGCAGTTTATCCTGGCCAGGCGCGTACGAGCAGTACTTC

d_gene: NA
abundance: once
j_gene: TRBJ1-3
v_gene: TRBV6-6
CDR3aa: CASSGGVYGNTIYF
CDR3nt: TGTGCCAGCTCGGGGGGGGTGTACGGAAACACCATATATTTT

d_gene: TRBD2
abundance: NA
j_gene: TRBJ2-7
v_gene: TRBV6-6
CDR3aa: CASSETSGNYEQYF
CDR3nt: TGTGCCAGCAGCGAGACTAGCGGAAACTACGAGCAGTACTTC

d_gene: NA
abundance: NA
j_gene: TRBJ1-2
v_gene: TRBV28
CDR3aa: CASSASLGGGYGYTF
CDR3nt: TGTGCCAGCAGTGCATCTCTCGGGGGGGGCTATGGCTACACCTTC

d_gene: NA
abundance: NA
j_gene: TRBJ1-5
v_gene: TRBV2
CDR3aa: CASSTTDSALNQPQHF
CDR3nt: TGTGCCAGCAGTACTACCGACAGCGCCCTAAATCAGCCCCAGCATTTT

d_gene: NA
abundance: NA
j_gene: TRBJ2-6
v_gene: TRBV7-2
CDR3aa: CASADSGANVLTF
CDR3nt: TGTGCCAGTGCGGACTCTGGGGCCAACGTCCTGACTTTC

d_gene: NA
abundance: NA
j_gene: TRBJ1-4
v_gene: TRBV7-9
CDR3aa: CASSLGPGINEKLFF
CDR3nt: TGTGCCAGCAGCTTAGGGCCAGGCATTAATGAAAAACTGTTTTTT

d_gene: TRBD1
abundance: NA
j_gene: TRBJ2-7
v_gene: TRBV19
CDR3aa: CASSRTGRGSYEQYF
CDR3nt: TGTGCCAGTAGTAGGACAGGGCGGGGATCCTACGAGCAGTACTTC

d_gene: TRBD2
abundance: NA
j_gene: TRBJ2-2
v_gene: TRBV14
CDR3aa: CASEPSGENTGELFF
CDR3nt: TGTGCCAGCGAACCTAGCGGGGAGAACACCGGGGAGCTGTTTTTT

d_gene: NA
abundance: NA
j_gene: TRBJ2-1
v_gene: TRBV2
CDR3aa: CASILKWREQFF
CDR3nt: TGTGCCAGCATCCTGAAGTGGCGGGAGCAGTTCTTC

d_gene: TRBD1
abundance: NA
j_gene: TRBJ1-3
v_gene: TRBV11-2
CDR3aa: CASGQGSGNTIYF
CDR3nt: TGTGCCAGTGGACAGGGATCTGGAAACACCATATATTTT

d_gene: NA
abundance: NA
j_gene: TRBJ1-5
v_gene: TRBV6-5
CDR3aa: CASSWGRAGQPQHF
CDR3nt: TGTGCCAGCAGCTGGGGGCGGGCGGGTCAGCCCCAGCATTTT

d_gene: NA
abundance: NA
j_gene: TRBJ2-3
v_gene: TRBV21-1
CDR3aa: CASSKALEAREGHSSTDTQYF
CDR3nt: TGTGCCAGCAGCAAAGCGCTGGAGGCGCGGGAGGGCCACTCAAGCACAGATACGCAGTATTTT

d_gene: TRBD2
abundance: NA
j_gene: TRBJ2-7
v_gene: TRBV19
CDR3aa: CASSIGATESGRAAHEQYF
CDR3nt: TGTGCCAGTAGTATAGGAGCGACGGAAAGCGGGAGGGCGGCCCACGAGCAGTACTTC

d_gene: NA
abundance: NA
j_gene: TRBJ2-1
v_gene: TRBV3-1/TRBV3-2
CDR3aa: CASSQNRAYSYNEQFF
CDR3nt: TGTGCCAGCAGCCAAAACAGGGCTTACTCCTACAATGAGCAGTTCTTC